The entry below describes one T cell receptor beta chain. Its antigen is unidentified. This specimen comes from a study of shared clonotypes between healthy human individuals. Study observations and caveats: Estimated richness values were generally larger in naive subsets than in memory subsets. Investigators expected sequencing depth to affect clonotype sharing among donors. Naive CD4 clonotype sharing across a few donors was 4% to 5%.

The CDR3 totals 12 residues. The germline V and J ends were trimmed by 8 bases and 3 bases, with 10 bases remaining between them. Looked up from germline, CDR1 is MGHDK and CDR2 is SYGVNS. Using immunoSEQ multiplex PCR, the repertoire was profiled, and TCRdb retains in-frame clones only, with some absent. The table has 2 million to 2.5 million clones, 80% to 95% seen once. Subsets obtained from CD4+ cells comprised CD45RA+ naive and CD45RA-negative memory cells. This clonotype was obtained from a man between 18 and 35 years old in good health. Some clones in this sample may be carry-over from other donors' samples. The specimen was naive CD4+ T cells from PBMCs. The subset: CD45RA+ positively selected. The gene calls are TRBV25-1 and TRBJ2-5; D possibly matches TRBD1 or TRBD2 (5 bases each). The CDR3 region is CASGRGEETQYF. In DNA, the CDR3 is TGTGCCAGCGGCAGAGGGGAAGAGACCCAGTACTTC.